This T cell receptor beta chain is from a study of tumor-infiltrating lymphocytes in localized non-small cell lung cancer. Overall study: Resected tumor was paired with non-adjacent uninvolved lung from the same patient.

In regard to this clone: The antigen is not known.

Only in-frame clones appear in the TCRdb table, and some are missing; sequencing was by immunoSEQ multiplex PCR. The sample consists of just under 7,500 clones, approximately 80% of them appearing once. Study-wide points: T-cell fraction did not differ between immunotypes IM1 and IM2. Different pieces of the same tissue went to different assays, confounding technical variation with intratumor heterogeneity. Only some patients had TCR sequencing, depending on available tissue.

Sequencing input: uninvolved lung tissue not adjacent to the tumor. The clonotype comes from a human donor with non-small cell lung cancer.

The CDR3: CASSLTFSYEQYF. DNA of the CDR3: TGTGCCAGCAGCCTGACATTCTCCTACGAGCAGTACTTC. The chain recombines TRBV27 with TRBJ2-7; no firm D call. Germline lookup yields CDR1 MNHEY and CDR2 SMNVEV (reference sequence). This CDR3 is built from 13 residues. V was trimmed by 6 bases and J by 0 bases, leaving 9 bases between them.